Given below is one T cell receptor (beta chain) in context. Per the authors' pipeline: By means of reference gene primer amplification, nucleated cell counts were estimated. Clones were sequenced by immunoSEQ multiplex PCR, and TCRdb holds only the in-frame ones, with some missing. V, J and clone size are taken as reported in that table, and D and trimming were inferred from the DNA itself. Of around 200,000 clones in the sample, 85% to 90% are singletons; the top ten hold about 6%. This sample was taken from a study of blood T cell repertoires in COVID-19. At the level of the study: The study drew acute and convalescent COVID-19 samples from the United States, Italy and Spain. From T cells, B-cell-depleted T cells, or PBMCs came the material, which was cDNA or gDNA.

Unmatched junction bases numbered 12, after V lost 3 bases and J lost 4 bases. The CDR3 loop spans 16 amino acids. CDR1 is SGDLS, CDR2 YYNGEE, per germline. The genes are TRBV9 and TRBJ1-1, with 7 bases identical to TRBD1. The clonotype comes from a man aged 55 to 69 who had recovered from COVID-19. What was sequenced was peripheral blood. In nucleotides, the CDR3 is TGTGCCAGCAGCGCCCTTGACAGGGTGGCGGGCACTGAAGCTTTCTTT. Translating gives CASSALDRVAGTEAFF.